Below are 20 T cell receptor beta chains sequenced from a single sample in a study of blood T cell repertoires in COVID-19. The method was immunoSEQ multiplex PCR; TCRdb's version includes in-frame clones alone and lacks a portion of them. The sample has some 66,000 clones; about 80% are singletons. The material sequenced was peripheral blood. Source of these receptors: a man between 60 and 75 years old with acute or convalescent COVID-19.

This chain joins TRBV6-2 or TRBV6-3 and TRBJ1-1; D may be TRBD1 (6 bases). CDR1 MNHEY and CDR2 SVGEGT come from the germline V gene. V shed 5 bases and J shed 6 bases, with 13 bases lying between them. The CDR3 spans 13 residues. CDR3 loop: CASSKQGLAEAFF. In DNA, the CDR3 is TGTGCCAGCAGTAAACAGGGTTTAGCTGAAGCTTTCTTT.

CDR3 in amino acids: CASSQDFANEKLFF. The CDR3 nucleotides read TGTGCCAGCAGCCAGGACTTCGCTAATGAAAAACTGTTTTTT. The rearrangement joins TRBV7-2 to TRBJ1-4; D is unresolved. The CDR3 length is 14 residues. Germline loops: CDR1 SGHTA, CDR2 FQGNSA. Trimming shortened V by 5 bases and J by 3 bases, and 10 bases separated the two germline ends.

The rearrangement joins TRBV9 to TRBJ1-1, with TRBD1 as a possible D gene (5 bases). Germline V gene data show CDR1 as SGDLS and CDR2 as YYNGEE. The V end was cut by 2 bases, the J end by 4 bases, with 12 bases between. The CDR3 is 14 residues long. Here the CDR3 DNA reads TGTGCCAGCAGCGTCGGGCAGGGTAGCACTGAAGCTTTCTTT. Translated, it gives CASSVGQGSTEAFF.

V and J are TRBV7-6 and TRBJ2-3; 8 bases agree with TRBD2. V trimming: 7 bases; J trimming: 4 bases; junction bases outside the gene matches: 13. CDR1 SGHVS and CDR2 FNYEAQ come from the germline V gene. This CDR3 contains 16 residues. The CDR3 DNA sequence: TGTGCCAGCAAGTCCGGGCTGGGACTAGGTGCAGATACGCAGTATTTT. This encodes CASKSGLGLGADTQYF.

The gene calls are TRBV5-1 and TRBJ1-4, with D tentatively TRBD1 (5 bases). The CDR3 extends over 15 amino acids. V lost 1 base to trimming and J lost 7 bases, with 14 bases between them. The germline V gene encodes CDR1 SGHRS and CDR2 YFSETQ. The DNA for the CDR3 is TGCGCCAGCAGCTTGAGCAGGGCGAGTGGTGAAAAACTGTTTTTT. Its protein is CASSLSRASGEKLFF.

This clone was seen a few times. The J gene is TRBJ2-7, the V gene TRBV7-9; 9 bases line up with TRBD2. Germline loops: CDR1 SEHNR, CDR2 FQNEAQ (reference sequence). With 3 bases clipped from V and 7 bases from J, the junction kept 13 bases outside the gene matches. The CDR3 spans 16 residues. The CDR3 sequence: CASSLTSLAGTREQYF. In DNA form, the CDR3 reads TGTGCCAGCAGCTTGACCTCACTAGCGGGTACGAGGGAGCAGTACTTC.

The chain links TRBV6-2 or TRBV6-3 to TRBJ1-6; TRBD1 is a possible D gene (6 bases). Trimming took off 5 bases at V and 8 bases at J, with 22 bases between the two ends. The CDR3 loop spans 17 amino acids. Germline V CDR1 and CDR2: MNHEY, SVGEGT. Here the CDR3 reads CASSPHANRDIDSPLHF. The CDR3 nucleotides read TGTGCCAGCAGTCCACACGCCAACCGGGACATTGATTCACCCCTCCACTTT.

The CDR3 region has the DNA TGTGCCAGCAGAGGACAGGGAGGGTATGGCTACACCTTC. Translation gives CASRGQGGYGYTF. The chain uses TRBV6-5 and TRBJ1-2; 8 bases agree with TRBD1. The V gene's germline CDR1 is MNHEY and CDR2 SVGAGI. The CDR3 is 13 amino acids. The ends lost 6 bases at V and 5 bases at J; junction bases unmatched: 5.

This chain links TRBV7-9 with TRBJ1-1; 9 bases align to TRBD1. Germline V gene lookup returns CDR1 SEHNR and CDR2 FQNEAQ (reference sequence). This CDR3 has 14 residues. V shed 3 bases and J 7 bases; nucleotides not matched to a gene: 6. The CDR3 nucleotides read TGTGCCAGCAGCTTGGGGGACAGGGCCAATGAAGCTTTCTTT. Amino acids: CASSLGDRANEAFF.

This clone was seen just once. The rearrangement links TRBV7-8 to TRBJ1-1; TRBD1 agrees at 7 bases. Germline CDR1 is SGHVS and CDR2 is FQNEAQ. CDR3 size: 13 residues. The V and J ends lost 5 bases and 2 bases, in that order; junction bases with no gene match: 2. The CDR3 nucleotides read TGTGCCAGCAGCCGACAGGGAAACACTGAAGCTTTCTTT. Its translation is CASSRQGNTEAFF.

The CDR3 bases are TGTGCCAGCAGTGAAAGTGGGCGAACCGGTCACCACTTT. Encoded protein: CASSESGRTGHHF. The chain uses TRBV6-1 and TRBJ1-6; D gene unclear. The CDR3 is 13 residues long. Germline CDR1 is MNHNS and CDR2 is SASEGT. V lost 2 bases to trimming and J lost 18 bases, with 17 bases between them.

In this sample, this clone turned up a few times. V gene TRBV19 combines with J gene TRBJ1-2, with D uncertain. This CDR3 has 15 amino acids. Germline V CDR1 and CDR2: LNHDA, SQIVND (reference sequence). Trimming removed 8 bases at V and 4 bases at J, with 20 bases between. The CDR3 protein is CASERVNVSPYGYTF. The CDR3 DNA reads TGTGCCAGTGAGAGGGTCAATGTCAGTCCCTATGGCTACACCTTC.

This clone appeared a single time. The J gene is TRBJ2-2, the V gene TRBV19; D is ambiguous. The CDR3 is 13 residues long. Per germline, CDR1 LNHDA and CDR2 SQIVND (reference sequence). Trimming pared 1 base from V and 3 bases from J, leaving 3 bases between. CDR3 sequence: CASSIVDTGELFF. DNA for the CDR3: TGTGCCAGTAGTATAGTCGACACCGGGGAGCTGTTTTTT.

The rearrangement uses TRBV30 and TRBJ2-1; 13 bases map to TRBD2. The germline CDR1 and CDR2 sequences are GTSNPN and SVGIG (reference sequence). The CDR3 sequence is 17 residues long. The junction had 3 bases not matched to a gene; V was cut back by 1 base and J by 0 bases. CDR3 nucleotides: TGTGCCTGGAGTGCACTAGCGGGGGGGAGCTCCTACAATGAGCAGTTCTTC. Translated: CAWSALAGGSSYNEQFF.

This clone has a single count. DNA for the CDR3: TGCAGCGTTGAAGATCCAGGGGGCGCCTATGGCTACACCTTC. This gives the protein CSVEDPGGAYGYTF. V is TRBV29-1 and J is TRBJ1-2; 8 positions match TRBD1. There are 14 residues in the CDR3. Germline CDR1 and CDR2: SQVTM and ANQGSEA. V shed 0 bases and J 4 bases; nucleotides not matched to a gene: 4.

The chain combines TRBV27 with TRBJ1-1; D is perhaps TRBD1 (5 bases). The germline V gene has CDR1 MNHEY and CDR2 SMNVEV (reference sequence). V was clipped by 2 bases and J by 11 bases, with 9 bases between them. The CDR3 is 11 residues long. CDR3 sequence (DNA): TGTGCCAGCAGTTTAGGGGCACGGGCTTTCTTT. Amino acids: CASSLGARAFF.

CDR3 residues: CASSPLRTGGTTEAFF. CDR3 nucleotides: TGTGCCAGCTCACCGCTTCGGACAGGGGGTACCACTGAAGCTTTCTTT. The chain employs TRBV18 and TRBJ1-1; 10 bases line up with TRBD1. This CDR3 has 16 amino acids. The germline V gene has CDR1 KGHSH and CDR2 LQKENI. J lost 4 bases, V lost 3 bases, and 8 bases had no gene match.

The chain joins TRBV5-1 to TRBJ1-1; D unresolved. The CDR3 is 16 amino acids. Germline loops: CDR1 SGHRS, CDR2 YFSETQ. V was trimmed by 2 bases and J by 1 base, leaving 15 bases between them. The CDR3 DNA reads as TGCGCCAGCAGCTTTTCCTCTCAGGCGAGGAACACTGAAGCTTTCTTT. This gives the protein CASSFSSQARNTEAFF. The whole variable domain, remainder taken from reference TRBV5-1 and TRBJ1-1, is KAGVTQTPRYLIKTRGQQVTLSCSPISGHRSVSWYQQTPGQGLQFLFEYFSETQRNKGNFPGRFSGRQFSNSRSEMNVSTLELGDSALYLCASSFSSQARNTEAFFGQGTRLTVV.

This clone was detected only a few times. CDR3 in DNA: TGTGCCATCAGTGAGTCGCGGGGGGCCCAAGAGACCCAGTACTTC. It encodes CAISESRGAQETQYF. The J gene is TRBJ2-5, the V gene TRBV10-3; TRBD2 matches 8 bases. The V segment lost 0 bases and the J segment 1 base; nucleotides outside the gene matches: 1. The CDR3 spans 15 residues. CDR1 is ENHRY and CDR2 is SYGVKD in the germline V gene.

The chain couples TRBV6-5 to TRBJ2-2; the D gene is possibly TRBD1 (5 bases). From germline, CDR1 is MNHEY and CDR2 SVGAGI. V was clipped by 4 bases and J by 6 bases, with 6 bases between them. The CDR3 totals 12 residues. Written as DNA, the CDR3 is TGTGCCAGCAGTTCAGGGTCCGGGGAGCTGTTTTTT. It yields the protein CASSSGSGELFF.